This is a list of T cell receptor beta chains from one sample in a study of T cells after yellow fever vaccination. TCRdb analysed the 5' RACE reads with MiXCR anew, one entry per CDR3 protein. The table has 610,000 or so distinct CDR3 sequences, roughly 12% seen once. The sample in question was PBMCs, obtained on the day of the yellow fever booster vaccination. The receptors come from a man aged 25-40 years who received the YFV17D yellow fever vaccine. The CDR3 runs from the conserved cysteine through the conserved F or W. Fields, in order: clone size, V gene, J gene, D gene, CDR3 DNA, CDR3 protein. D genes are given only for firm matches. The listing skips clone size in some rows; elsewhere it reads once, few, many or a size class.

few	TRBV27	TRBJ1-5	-	TGTGCCAGCAGTTTTGGACGTTGGGCTCAGCCCCAGCATTTT	CASSFGRWAQPQHF
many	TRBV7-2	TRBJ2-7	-	TGTGCCAGCAGCGAACAGGGCTACGAGCAGTACTTC	CASSEQGYEQYF
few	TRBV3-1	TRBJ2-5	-	TGTGCCAGCAGCCAAGTTACGACCCAGTACTTC	CASSQVTTQYF
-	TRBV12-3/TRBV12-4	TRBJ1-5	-	TGTGCCAGCAGTCCCGACAGTCCCAATCAGCCCCAGCATTTT	CASSPDSPNQPQHF
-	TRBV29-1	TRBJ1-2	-	TGCAGCGTCCAAGCGGCCCACCCGGCCTATGGCTACACCTTC	CSVQAAHPAYGYTF
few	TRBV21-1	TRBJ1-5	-	TGTGCCAGCAGTCTCGTAGCGGTTATTTATAGCAATCAGCCCCAGCATTTT	CASSLVAVIYSNQPQHF
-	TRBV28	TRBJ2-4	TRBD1	TGTGCCAGCAGCGGGGAAAAGGGGGCAGTGGTAGACATTCAGTACTTC	CASSGEKGAVVDIQYF
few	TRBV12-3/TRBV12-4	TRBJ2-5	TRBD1	TGTGCCAGCAGTGCGGACAGGGCCCAAGAGACCCAGTACTTC	CASSADRAQETQYF
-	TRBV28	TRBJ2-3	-	TGTGCCAGCAGTTTAAGCGCCAGGGGCACAGATACGCAGTATTTT	CASSLSARGTDTQYF
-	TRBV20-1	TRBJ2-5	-	TGCAGTGCTGCTAGCGTAGAGACCCAGTACTTC	CSAASVETQYF
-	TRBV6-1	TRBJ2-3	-	TGTGCCAGCTCGGCTGGCATTCACCCCTATGTAGATACGCAGTATTTT	CASSAGIHPYVDTQYF
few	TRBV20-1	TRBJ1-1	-	TGCAGTGCTAGTCAGGCGAACACTGAAGCTTTCTTT	CSASQANTEAFF
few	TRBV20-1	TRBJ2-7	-	TGCAGTGCTAGTCTACCCGAAGCCTACGAGCAGTACTTC	CSASLPEAYEQYF
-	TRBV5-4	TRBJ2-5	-	TGTGCCAGCAGCTTTCAGGAGGGGAACCAAGAGACCCAGTACTTC	CASSFQEGNQETQYF
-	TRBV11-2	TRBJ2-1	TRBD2	TGTGCCAGCAGCTTACCTAGCGGGATCTACAATGAGCAGTTCTTC	CASSLPSGIYNEQFF
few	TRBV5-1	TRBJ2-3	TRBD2	TGCGCCAGCAGCCCTGGACTAGCGGGAGTAGTAGATACGCAGTATTTT	CASSPGLAGVVDTQYF
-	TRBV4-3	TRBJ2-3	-	TGCGCCAGCAGCCTCCGGGACATCACAGATACGCAGTATTTT	CASSLRDITDTQYF
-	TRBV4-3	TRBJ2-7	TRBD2	TGCGCCAGCAGCCAAGATGGCGGGAGGGCCGGGTTGTACGAGCAGTACTTC	CASSQDGGRAGLYEQYF
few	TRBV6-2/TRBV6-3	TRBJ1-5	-	TGTGCCAGCGAAGGAGGGGGATCTAGCAAGCCCCAGCATTTT	CASEGGGSSKPQHF
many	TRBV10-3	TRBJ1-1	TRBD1	TGTGCCATCAGTGACGACAGGGGATACACTGAAGCTTTCTTT	CAISDDRGYTEAFF
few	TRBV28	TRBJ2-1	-	TGTGCCAGCAGTGAACTCGGCAATGAGCAGTTCTTC	CASSELGNEQFF
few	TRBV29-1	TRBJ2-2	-	TGCAGCGTTGTAAGCCCCGAGGGGTCGAACACCGGGGAGCTGTTTTTT	CSVVSPEGSNTGELFF
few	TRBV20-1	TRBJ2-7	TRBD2	TGCAGTTCCAGATCAGCTGGGAGGGGCGACGAGCAGTACTTC	CSSRSAGRGDEQYF
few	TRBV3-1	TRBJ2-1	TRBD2	TGTGCCAGCAGCCCCCACGGACTAGCGGGACTGAGCTCCTACAATGAGCAGTTCTTC	CASSPHGLAGLSSYNEQFF
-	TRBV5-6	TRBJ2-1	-	TGTGCCAGCAGCTTGCTAAGGTTTCATGAGCAGTTCTTC	CASSLLRFHEQFF
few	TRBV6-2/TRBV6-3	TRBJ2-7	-	TGTGCCAGCAGTTATTCAGGGGCAGGGGAGCAGTACTTC	CASSYSGAGEQYF
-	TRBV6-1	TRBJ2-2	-	TGTGCCAGCACCAAGGGGAGCAACACCGGGGAGCTGTTTTTT	CASTKGSNTGELFF
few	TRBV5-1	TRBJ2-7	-	TGCGCCAGCAGCTTGGGCGGCGGTCAGGTCTACGAGCAGTACTTC	CASSLGGGQVYEQYF
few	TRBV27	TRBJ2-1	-	TGTGCCAGCAGTTTCCCGGGGGCAGACAATGAGCAGTTCTTC	CASSFPGADNEQFF
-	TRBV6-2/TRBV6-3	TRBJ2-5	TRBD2	TGTGCCAGCAATAGCGGGGGCTCGTGGGAGACCCAGTACTTC	CASNSGGSWETQYF
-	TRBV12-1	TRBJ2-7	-	TGTGCCAGCAGCCCTAGGGACATCTCCTACGAGCAGTACTTC	CASSPRDISYEQYF
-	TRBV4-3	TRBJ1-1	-	TGCGCCAGCAGCCGGGACCCGGACAGTCGGGGGGGGTTCTTT	CASSRDPDSRGGFF
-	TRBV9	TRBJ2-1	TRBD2	TGTGCCAGCAGAGCCCCGGGACTAGACATCAATGAGCAGTTCTTC	CASRAPGLDINEQFF
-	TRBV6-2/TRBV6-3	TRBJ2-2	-	TGTGCCAGCAGTGGTCAAGTCTGGACCGGGGAGCTGTTTTTT	CASSGQVWTGELFF
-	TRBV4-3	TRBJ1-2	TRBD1	TGCGCCAGCAGCCAACTGGGGACAGGTCGCTATGGCTACACCTTC	CASSQLGTGRYGYTF
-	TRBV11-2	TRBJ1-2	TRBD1	TGTGCCAGCAGTACTACCCGGGACAGGGGGAGGAATGGCTACACCTTC	CASSTTRDRGRNGYTF
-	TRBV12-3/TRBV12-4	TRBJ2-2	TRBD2	TGTGCCAGCAGCAAATTAGCGGGAGTTACCGGGGAGCTGTTTTTT	CASSKLAGVTGELFF